What follows is one T cell receptor beta chain and its context. What it recognizes is unknown. CD8 cells classed as naive were CD45RO-negative and positively selected for CCR7, excluding terminally differentiated effector memory CD45RA+ cells. Donation came from healthy HIV-negative adults that had no recent acute infections or vaccinations. The data were taken from a study of shared clonotypes between healthy human individuals. Study in general: Per donor, CD8 memory used one plate, CD8 naive used two, CD4 memory used three and CD4 naive used three. Study-level findings and limits: Estimated richness values were generally larger in naive subsets than in memory subsets.

Germline V gene lookup returns CDR1 MGHDK and CDR2 SYGVNS. The CDR3 spans 12 residues. V gave up 10 bases and J gave up 3 bases; unmatched junction bases: 3. Assay: immunoSEQ multiplex PCR; the TCRdb copy retains only in-frame clones and omits some. In the table there are approximately 2,200,000 clones, just over 90% of which are singletons. This TCR derives from a man between 18 and 29 years old in good health. Some clones in this sample may be carry-over from other donors' samples. Sequencing was done on a sample of naive CD8+ T cells from PBMCs. The V gene is TRBV25-1, the J gene TRBJ2-5; 9 bases fit TRBD1. CDR3 coding DNA: TGTGCCACAGGACAGGGGAAAGAGACCCAGTACTTC. Translated, it gives CATGQGKETQYF. Full variable domain (outside the CDR3, taken from reference TRBV25-1 and TRBJ2-5): EADIYQTPRYLVIGTGKKITLECSQTMGHDKMYWYQQDPGMELHLIHYSYGVNSTEKGDLSSESTVSRIRTEHFPLTLESARPSHTSQYLCATGQGKETQYFGPGTRLLVL.